The 30 T cell receptor beta chains below come from one sample, sequenced in a study of shared T cell receptors in the human thymus. The data were produced by immunoSEQ multiplex PCR, yet TCRdb's version contains in-frame clones alone and is incomplete. The sample yields hundreds of thousands of clones, around 82% seen once. This sample was also put to use in a study of human thymus T cells.

The sequencing input was thymocytes. These receptor sequences come from a boy younger than two with a congenital heart defect.

The chain joins TRBV30 to TRBJ1-5; the D gene is possibly TRBD1 (5 bases). The CDR3 length is 14 residues. Germline-derived CDR1 and CDR2 are GTSNPN and SVGIG (reference sequence). The ends were cut back, 4 bases at V and 6 bases at J, with 16 bases in the middle. CDR3 nucleotides: TGTGCCTGGACCCGGGGGAGAAGAAGTCAGCCCCAGCATTTT. Translated, it gives CAWTRGRRSQPQHF.

This chain connects TRBV6-5 to TRBJ1-2, with 9 bases lining up with TRBD1. The CDR3 spans 16 residues. V lost 0 bases, J lost 2 bases, and 4 bases stayed unmatched. Germline V lookup: CDR1 MNHEY, CDR2 SVGAGI. As DNA, the CDR3 is TGTGCCAGCAGTTACTCGTACGGACAGGGGAACTATGGCTACACCTTC. Amino acids: CASSYSYGQGNYGYTF.

The rearrangement joins TRBV5-6 to TRBJ2-7; 7 bases are shared with TRBD1. The CDR3 loop spans 13 amino acids. The germline V gene encodes CDR1 SGHDT and CDR2 YYEEEE. V dropped 4 bases and J dropped 6; count of bases not matched to a gene: 7. The CDR3 DNA reads as TGTGCCAGCAGCGAACACAGGGGCTCCGAGCAGTACTTC. Translated: CASSEHRGSEQYF.

As for this clone: This specimen includes other DNA sequences encoding the same CDR3. This chain uses TRBV6-5 with TRBJ1-5; maybe TRBD1 (6 bases). There are 15 residues in the CDR3. Germline CDR1 and CDR2: MNHEY and SVGAGI. Between the trimmed V and J ends, which lost 4 bases and 1 base, there was a span of 11 bases. Here the CDR3 reads CASSSGQGSNQPQHF. The CDR3 DNA is TGTGCCAGCAGTTCCGGTCAGGGGAGCAATCAGCCCCAGCATTTT.

The genes are TRBV14 and TRBJ2-5; D is unclear. CDR1 and CDR2 from the germline V gene are SGHDN and FVKESK. There are 13 residues in the CDR3. Trimming removed 0 bases at V and 5 bases at J, with 7 bases between. The CDR3 DNA sequence: TGTGCCAGCAGCCAAGATCCTTCGGAGACCCAGTACTTC. Protein sequence: CASSQDPSETQYF. Full variable domain (remainder filled in from reference TRBV14 and TRBJ2-5): EAGVTQFPSHSVIEKGQTVTLRCDPISGHDNLYWYRRVMGKEIKFLLHFVKESKQDESGMPNNRFLAERTGGTYSTLKVQPAELEDSGVYFCASSQDPSETQYFGPGTRLLVL.

The chain recombines TRBV7-2 with TRBJ2-7; D uncertain. The length of the CDR3 is 14 residues. Germline V gives CDR1 SGHTA, CDR2 FQGNSA. V was cut by 0 bases and J by 4 bases, with 10 bases left in between. CDR3 sequence (DNA): TGTGCCAGCAGCTTAGCGGCAATCGGGTACGAGCAGTACTTC. Its translation is CASSLAAIGYEQYF.

This sequence joins TRBV6-6 and TRBJ2-3; D perhaps matches TRBD1 (6 bases). V dropped 5 bases and J dropped 2 bases, with 14 bases sitting between them. Germline V gives CDR1 MNHNY, CDR2 SVGAGI (reference sequence). This CDR3 contains 15 residues. The CDR3 DNA reads TGTGCCAGCAGTCTCAGGGGTTCGCTCACAGATACGCAGTATTTT. Its translation: CASSLRGSLTDTQYF.

This clone turned up a few times. The chain links TRBV27 to TRBJ2-3; 9 bases align to TRBD2. The germline CDR1 and CDR2 sequences are MNHEY and SMNVEV (reference sequence). The length of the CDR3 is 16 residues. The V segment lost 2 bases and the J segment 6 bases; nucleotides outside the gene matches: 9. CDR3 coding DNA: TGTGCCAGCAGTTTAGTCGTGGCGGGAGGGCGGGATACGCAGTATTTT. Its translation: CASSLVVAGGRDTQYF.

J is TRBJ2-3 and V is TRBV10-2; no clear D. There are 15 residues in the CDR3. Trimming pared 6 bases from V and 3 bases from J, leaving 16 bases between. The germline CDR1 and CDR2 sequences are WSHSY and SAAADI. The CDR3 loop reads CASSRYGNYTDTQYF. CDR3 nucleotides: TGCGCCAGCAGCCGCTACGGCAACTATACAGATACGCAGTATTTT.

J is TRBJ2-7 and V is TRBV27; D may be TRBD2 (6 bases). Germline V lookup: CDR1 MNHEY, CDR2 SMNVEV (reference sequence). Trimming removed 3 bases at V and 1 base at J, with 13 bases between. The CDR3 covers 15 residues. DNA for the CDR3: TGTGCCAGCAGTTTGCGGGACCGCTTTTCCTACGAGCAGTACTTC. Translation gives CASSLRDRFSYEQYF.

The chain uses TRBV28 and TRBJ2-2, with 8 nucleotides matching TRBD2. V shed 7 bases and J 4 bases; nucleotides not matched to a gene: 11. The germline V gene encodes CDR1 MDHEN and CDR2 SYDVKM. CDR3 length: 16 residues. CDR3 loop: CASIRAGGGVTGELFF. The CDR3 DNA is TGTGCCAGCATTCGCGCGGGGGGCGGCGTCACCGGGGAGCTGTTTTTT.

The chain uses TRBV27 and TRBJ2-1, with 7 bases aligning to TRBD2. Looked up from germline, CDR1 is MNHEY and CDR2 is SMNVEV (reference sequence). After removal of 7 bases from V and 4 bases from J, the junction contained 13 bases not matched to a gene. The CDR3 totals 16 residues. CDR3 bases: TGTGCCAGCAACGCGGTAGCGGGCGTCAGTTACAATGAGCAGTTCTTC. Protein: CASNAVAGVSYNEQFF.

V and J are TRBV29-1 and TRBJ2-1, with 14 positions matching TRBD2. After removal of 4 bases from V and 9 bases from J, the junction contained 5 bases not matched to a gene. The CDR3 runs to 14 residues. Germline values: CDR1 SQVTM, CDR2 ANQGSEA. This chain's CDR3 is CSVVGLAGVIEQFF. The CDR3 bases are TGCAGCGTTGTGGGACTAGCGGGAGTGATTGAGCAGTTCTTC.

A few counts support this clone. The chain combines TRBV5-8 with TRBJ2-4, with 8 bases identical to TRBD1. The CDR3 is 16 residues long. V was pared by 3 bases and J by 6 bases, with 11 bases of the junction left unmatched. CDR1 is SGHTS, CDR2 YDEGEE, per germline. The CDR3 coding sequence is TGTGCCAGCAGCTGCGGGGTTGACAGGGGAGTAAACATTCAGTACTTC. Translation gives CASSCGVDRGVNIQYF.

J is TRBJ2-1 and V is TRBV19, with D possibly TRBD1 on 6 matching bases. V lost 5 bases, J lost 1 base, and 15 bases lay in between. Germline-derived CDR1 and CDR2 are LNHDA and SQIVND (reference sequence). The CDR3 loop spans 16 amino acids. Here the CDR3 DNA reads TGTGCCAGTAGTCATAGCTGGGGGCTTTCCTACAATGAGCAGTTCTTC. Its translation: CASSHSWGLSYNEQFF.

This clone came up once. V usage is TRBV6-5 and J usage is TRBJ2-3; 9 bases are shared with TRBD2. The V segment lost 4 bases and the J segment 4 bases; nucleotides outside the gene matches: 9. The CDR3 consists of 16 residues. Germline V gene data show CDR1 as MNHEY and CDR2 as SVGAGI. DNA of the CDR3: TGTGCCAGCAGTTCCTGGGGTAGCGGGAGTTCAGATACGCAGTATTTT. Translating it yields CASSSWGSGSSDTQYF.

J is TRBJ2-5 and V is TRBV7-2; 10 bases are shared with TRBD2. Germline lookup yields CDR1 SGHTA and CDR2 FQGNSA. V was clipped by 2 bases and J by 4 bases; unmatched bases: 10. CDR3 length: 17 amino acids. As DNA, the CDR3 is TGTGCCAGCAGCTTAACAGCGGGAGGGCCCTCAGGAGAGACCCAGTACTTC. Amino acids: CASSLTAGGPSGETQYF. Complete variable domain (other parts from reference TRBV7-2 and TRBJ2-5): GAGVSQSPSNKVTEKGKDVELRCDPISGHTALYWYRQSLGQGLEFLIYFQGNSAPDKSGLPSDRFSAERTGGSVSTLTIQRTQQEDSAVYLCASSLTAGGPSGETQYFGPGTRLLVL.

The V gene is TRBV5-8, the J gene TRBJ2-3; D is possibly TRBD2 (5 bases). This CDR3 is built from 14 residues. Trimming removed 0 bases from V and 3 bases from J, with 8 bases in between. Germline V lookup: CDR1 SGHTS, CDR2 YDEGEE. CDR3 in DNA: TGTGCCAGCAGCTTGGTCACGGGAACAGATACGCAGTATTTT. It encodes CASSLVTGTDTQYF.

The table lists this clone with a few counts. V is TRBV19 and J is TRBJ2-5; TRBD1 matches at 12 bases. The CDR3 totals 15 residues. The V and J ends lost 5 bases and 5 bases, in that order; junction bases with no gene match: 6. The germline CDR1 and CDR2 sequences are LNHDA and SQIVND (reference sequence). CDR3 in amino acids: CASSLRDRGRETQYF. Here the CDR3 DNA reads TGTGCCAGTAGTTTGCGGGACAGGGGGCGGGAGACCCAGTACTTC.

The chain employs TRBV7-9 and TRBJ2-1; 13 positions match TRBD2. From germline, CDR1 is SEHNR and CDR2 FQNEAQ (reference sequence). Germline trimming cut 5 bases from V and 5 bases from J; bases unmatched to any gene: 6. This CDR3 is 16 amino acids long. CDR3: CASSPGTSGMNNEQFF. The CDR3 region has the DNA TGTGCCAGCAGCCCCGGGACTAGCGGGATGAACAATGAGCAGTTCTTC.

The chain is built from TRBV29-1 and TRBJ2-5, with a weak D call TRBD2 (5 bases). This CDR3 contains 12 residues. Germline values: CDR1 SQVTM, CDR2 ANQGSEA. The V end lost 7 bases, the J end lost 2 bases, and 11 bases lay between the germline ends. CDR3 nucleotide sequence: TGCAGCGGCAAGCGGTGTCAAGAGACCCAGTACTTC. Protein product: CSGKRCQETQYF.

The genes are TRBV10-2 and TRBJ2-7, with TRBD2 matching over 9 bases. V lost 9 bases to trimming and J lost 5 bases; unmatched junction nucleotides: 14. CDR3 length equals 15 residues. Germline CDR1 is WSHSY and CDR2 is SAAADI. CDR3 in DNA: TGCGCCAGTCAAGGGGTAGCGGGAGTAAACGACGAGCAGTACTTC. This translates into CASQGVAGVNDEQYF.

This chain connects TRBV10-3 to TRBJ1-1; 10 nucleotides align to TRBD1. The V gene end was trimmed by 2 bases and the J gene end by 3 bases; junction bases not matched to a gene: 6. Germline V gene lookup returns CDR1 ENHRY and CDR2 SYGVKD. The CDR3 is 16 residues long. The CDR3 sequence: CAISEGDRGWDTEAFF. The DNA for the CDR3 is TGTGCCATCAGTGAGGGGGACAGGGGTTGGGACACTGAAGCTTTCTTT.

The chain uses TRBV11-2 and TRBJ1-1; the match to TRBD1 covers 8 bases. The CDR3 is 14 amino acids. Germline CDR1 is SGHAT and CDR2 is FQNNGV. V lost 0 bases and J lost 6; bases outside the gene matches: 3. The CDR3 sequence is CASSLEQGDSEAFF. The CDR3 region has the DNA TGTGCCAGCAGCTTAGAACAGGGGGACTCTGAAGCTTTCTTT.

The chain employs TRBV5-4 and TRBJ2-2; D may be TRBD2 (6 bases). The germline V and J ends were trimmed by 4 bases and 2 bases, with 12 bases remaining between them. Germline V lookup: CDR1 SGHNT, CDR2 YYREEE (reference sequence). This CDR3 has 15 residues. The CDR3: CASSPGTSNTGELFF. The DNA for the CDR3 is TGTGCCAGCAGCCCCGGGACTTCTAACACCGGGGAGCTGTTTTTT.

This chain connects TRBV4-1 to TRBJ1-1; 8 bases line up with TRBD1. The CDR3 consists of 16 residues. Germline assignment: CDR1 MGHRA and CDR2 YSYEKL. The ends lost 2 bases at V and 0 bases at J; junction bases unmatched: 5. The CDR3 DNA is TGCGCCAGCAGCCAAATGGACAGGGCTCTGAACACTGAAGCTTTCTTT. Protein product: CASSQMDRALNTEAFF.

J is TRBJ1-3 and V is TRBV6-5; D call uncertain. V was clipped by 6 bases and J by 4 bases, with 16 bases between them. CDR3 length: 15 amino acids. Germline loops: CDR1 MNHEY, CDR2 SVGAGI. In DNA, the CDR3 is TGTGCCAGCAGGCCCCGGCGGGGATCCGGAAACACCATATATTTT. Protein sequence: CASRPRRGSGNTIYF.

This chain connects TRBV9 to TRBJ2-7; D perhaps matches TRBD1 (5 bases). The germline CDR1 and CDR2 sequences are SGDLS and YYNGEE. The CDR3 runs 14 residues. V lost 0 bases to trimming and J lost 2 bases, with 9 bases between them. CDR3 loop: CASSVEGLPYEQYF. CDR3 nucleotide sequence: TGTGCCAGCAGCGTAGAGGGGCTTCCCTACGAGCAGTACTTC.

Only a few counts were recorded for this clone. The chain is built from TRBV7-6 and TRBJ2-7; 10 bases align to TRBD2. This CDR3 has 16 amino acids. Trimming at V came to 5 bases and at J to 9 bases, leaving 16 bases not matched to a gene. Germline assignment: CDR1 SGHVS and CDR2 FNYEAQ. Here the CDR3 DNA reads TGTGCCAGCAGCCGAACTTTAGCGGGAGGCCCTGGGGGGCAGTACTTC. This encodes CASSRTLAGGPGGQYF.

The V gene is TRBV19, the J gene TRBJ2-3; 12 nucleotides agree with TRBD2. Trimming at V came to 0 bases and at J to 0 bases, leaving 7 bases not matched to a gene. In germline, CDR1 is LNHDA, CDR2 SQIVND (reference sequence). This CDR3 contains 19 residues. Here the CDR3 DNA reads TGTGCCAGTAGTATAGATGGCGCTAGCGGGAGGGCAAGCACAGATACGCAGTATTTT. It yields the protein CASSIDGASGRASTDTQYF.